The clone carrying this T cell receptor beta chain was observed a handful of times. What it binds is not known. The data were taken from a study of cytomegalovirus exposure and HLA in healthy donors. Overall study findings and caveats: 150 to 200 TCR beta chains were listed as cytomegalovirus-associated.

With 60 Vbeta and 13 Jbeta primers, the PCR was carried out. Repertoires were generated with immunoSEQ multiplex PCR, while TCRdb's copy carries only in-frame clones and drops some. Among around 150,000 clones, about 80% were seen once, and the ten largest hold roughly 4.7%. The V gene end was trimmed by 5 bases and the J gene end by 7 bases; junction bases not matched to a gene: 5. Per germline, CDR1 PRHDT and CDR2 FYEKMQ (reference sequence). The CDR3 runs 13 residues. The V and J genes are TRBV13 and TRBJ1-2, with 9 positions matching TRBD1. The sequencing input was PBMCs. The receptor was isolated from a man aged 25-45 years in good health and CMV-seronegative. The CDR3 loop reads CASSEGTGPGYTF. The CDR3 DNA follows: TGTGCCAGCAGCGAGGGGACAGGGCCTGGCTACACCTTC.